What follows are 4 T cell receptor beta chains derived from one specimen sequenced in a study of T cells after somatic rescue of genetic block. Profiling relied on immunoSEQ multiplex PCR, and the TCRdb table lists in-frame clones only, not all of them. The table has under 150,000 clones, around nine tenths seen once. The sample was peripheral blood mononuclear cells (PBMCs). All receptors come from a woman between 18 and 29 years old.

The chain combines TRBV18 with TRBJ1-4; unclear D gene. Trimming pared 3 bases from V and 7 bases from J, leaving 18 bases between. The germline V gene has CDR1 KGHSH and CDR2 LQKENI. The CDR3 sequence is 16 residues long. The CDR3 region has the DNA TGTGCCAGCTCACCTAACACAATATCGGAGGGTGAAAAACTGTTTTTT. Its translation is CASSPNTISEGEKLFF. Full variable domain (missing parts from reference TRBV18 and TRBJ1-4): NAGVMQNPRHLVRRRGQEARLRCSPMKGHSHVYWYRQLPEEGLKFMVYLQKENIIDESGMPKERFSAEFPKEGPSILRIQQVVRGDSAAYFCASSPNTISEGEKLFFGSGTQLSVL.

The V gene is TRBV18, the J gene TRBJ2-7, with 7 bases identical to TRBD1. In germline, CDR1 is KGHSH, CDR2 LQKENI. The CDR3 runs to 16 residues. With 6 bases clipped from V and 5 bases from J, the junction kept 16 bases outside the gene matches. The CDR3 sequence is CASSHGPGQEFNEQYF. Written as DNA, the CDR3 is TGTGCCAGCTCCCACGGCCCCGGACAGGAGTTTAACGAGCAGTACTTC.

A remark on this clone: Other nucleotide sequences from this sample produce the same CDR3. This rearrangement joins TRBV9 to TRBJ1-5, with D possibly TRBD1 on 6 matching bases. This CDR3 is built from 15 residues. CDR1 and CDR2 (germline): SGDLS, YYNGEE. With 0 bases removed from V and 7 bases from J, the gap between germline ends came to 14 bases. In DNA, the CDR3 is TGTGCCAGCAGCGTAGAGGGGGACCCAAGGCAGCCCCAGCATTTT. Its translation is CASSVEGDPRQPQHF.

The chain couples TRBV29-1 to TRBJ2-1; D might be TRBD1 or TRBD2, each matching 5 bases. Trimming pared 4 bases from V and 3 bases from J, leaving 10 bases between. CDR1 and CDR2 (germline): SQVTM, ANQGSEA. This CDR3 has 13 amino acids. CDR3 residues: CSVVEGIYNEQFF. Here the CDR3 DNA reads TGCAGCGTTGTTGAGGGGATCTACAATGAGCAGTTCTTC.